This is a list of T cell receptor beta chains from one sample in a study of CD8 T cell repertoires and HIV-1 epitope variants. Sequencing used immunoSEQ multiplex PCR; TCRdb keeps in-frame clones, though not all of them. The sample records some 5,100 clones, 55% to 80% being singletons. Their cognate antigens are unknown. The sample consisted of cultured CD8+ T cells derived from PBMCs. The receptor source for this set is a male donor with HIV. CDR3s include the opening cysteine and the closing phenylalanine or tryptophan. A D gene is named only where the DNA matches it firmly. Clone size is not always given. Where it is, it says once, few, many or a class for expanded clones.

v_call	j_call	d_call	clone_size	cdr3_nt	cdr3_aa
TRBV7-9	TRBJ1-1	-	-	TGTGCCAGCAGCTCCCTTTTGGAACCGAACACTGAAGCTTTCTTT	CASSSLLEPNTEAFF
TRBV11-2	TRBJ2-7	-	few	TGTGCCAGCAGATCCTCCGTCGCCTACGAGCAGTACTTC	CASRSSVAYEQYF
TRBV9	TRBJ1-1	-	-	TGTGCCAGCAGCCCGCAGGGGACTGAAGCTTTCTTT	CASSPQGTEAFF
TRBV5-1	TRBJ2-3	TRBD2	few	TGCGCCAGCAGCGCCGGGACTACCGGTGCAGATACGCAGTATTTT	CASSAGTTGADTQYF
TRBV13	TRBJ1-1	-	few	TGTGCCAGCAGCCCCAAGAGGGCTTCCACTGAAGCTTTCTTT	CASSPKRASTEAFF
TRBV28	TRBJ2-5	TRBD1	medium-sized	TGTGCCAGCAGTTCCCCGGACAGGGCCCAAGAGACCCAGTACTTC	CASSSPDRAQETQYF
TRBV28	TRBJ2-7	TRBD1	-	TGTGCCAGCAGTTTCCGGGACAGCTACGAGCAGTACTTC	CASSFRDSYEQYF
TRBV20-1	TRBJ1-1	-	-	TGCAGTGCACCGGAGGATGAAGCTTTCTTT	CSAPEDEAFF
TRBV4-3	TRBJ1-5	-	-	TGCGCCAGCAGCCAAGAGGTGAATCAGCCCCAGCATTTT	CASSQEVNQPQHF
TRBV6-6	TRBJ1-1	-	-	TGTGCCAGCAGTTACTCGAGGGGCCTGAACACTGAAGCTTTCTTT	CASSYSRGLNTEAFF
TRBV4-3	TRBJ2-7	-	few	TGCGCCAGCAGCCAACAGAACACTGGCTCCTACGAGCAGTACTTC	CASSQQNTGSYEQYF
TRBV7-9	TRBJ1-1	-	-	TGTGCCAGCAGCTTAGACGGGGGGATGAACACTGAAGCTTTCTTT	CASSLDGGMNTEAFF
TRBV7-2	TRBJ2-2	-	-	TGTGCCAGCAGCTTAATCGGGGACGGGGAGCTGTTTTTT	CASSLIGDGELFF
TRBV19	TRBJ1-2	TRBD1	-	TGTGCCAGTAGCGACAGGGGGACTCGTCTAGCTAACTATGGCTACACCTTC	CASSDRGTRLANYGYTF
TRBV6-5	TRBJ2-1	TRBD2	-	TGTGCCAGCAGTTACTCACCTAGCGGGAGTAGGAATGAGCAGTTCTTC	CASSYSPSGSRNEQFF
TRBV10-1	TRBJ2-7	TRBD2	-	TGCGCCAGCAGTGAGGCGGGAGACTCCTACGAGCAGTACTTC	CASSEAGDSYEQYF
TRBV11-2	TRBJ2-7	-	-	TGTGCCAGCAGCCCCACCTCCTTCTACGAGCAGTACTTC	CASSPTSFYEQYF
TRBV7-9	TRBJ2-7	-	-	TGTGCCAGCAGCTTGAGGGAACTCTACGAGCAGTACTTC	CASSLRELYEQYF
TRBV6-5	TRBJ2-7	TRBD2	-	TGTGCCAGCAGTTACTCGACTAGCGCCTACGAGCAGTACTTC	CASSYSTSAYEQYF
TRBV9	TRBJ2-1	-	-	TGTGCCAGCAGCGCCGATCGCGGGGAAAGCTCCTACAATGAGCAGTTCTTC	CASSADRGESSYNEQFF
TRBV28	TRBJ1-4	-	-	TGTGCCAGCAGTCGTAGGGGGTCGGGTGAAAAACTGTTTTTT	CASSRRGSGEKLFF
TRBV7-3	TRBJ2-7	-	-	TGTGCCAGCAGCTTGGACAGTACCTACGAGCAGTACTTC	CASSLDSTYEQYF
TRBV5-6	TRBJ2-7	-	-	TGTGCCAGCAGCCTACAGGGAATCTCCTACGAGCAGTACTTC	CASSLQGISYEQYF
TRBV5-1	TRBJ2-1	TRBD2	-	TGCGCCAGCAGCACGGGACTAGCGGGAGGTTACAATGAGCAGTTCTTC	CASSTGLAGGYNEQFF
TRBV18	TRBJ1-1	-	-	TGTGCCAGCTCACCCGACACTGAAGCTTTCTTT	CASSPDTEAFF
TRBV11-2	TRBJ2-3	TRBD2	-	TGTGCCAGCAGCTTAGCGCTAGCGGGGGGGCCTGGCACAGATACGCAGTATTTT	CASSLALAGGPGTDTQYF
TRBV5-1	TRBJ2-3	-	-	TGCGCCAGCAGCTTGGAGAAAGAAGGGGATACGCAGTATTTT	CASSLEKEGDTQYF
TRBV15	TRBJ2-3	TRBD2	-	TGTGCCACCAGCTCCTCCCTAGCGGGGCTCACAGATACGCAGTATTTT	CATSSSLAGLTDTQYF
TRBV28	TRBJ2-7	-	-	TGTGCCAGCAGTTTGCGACAGACCTACGAGCAGTACTTC	CASSLRQTYEQYF
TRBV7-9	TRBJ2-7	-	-	TGTGCCAGCAGCTTGGGAGCGGCGGAGCAGTACTTC	CASSLGAAEQYF
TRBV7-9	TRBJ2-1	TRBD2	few	TGTGCCAGCAGCTTGGCGGGAGTACACTACAATGAGCAGTTCTTC	CASSLAGVHYNEQFF
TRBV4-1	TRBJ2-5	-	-	TGCGCCAGCAGCTCCCTTCTCACGGAGACCCAGTACTTC	CASSSLLTETQYF
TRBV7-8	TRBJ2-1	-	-	TGTGCCAGCAGCTTTGGAGTAGGGGGGGATGAGCAGTTCTTC	CASSFGVGGDEQFF
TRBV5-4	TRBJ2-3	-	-	TGTGCCAGCAGCTTGGGGAGTGCCACAGATACGCAGTATTTT	CASSLGSATDTQYF
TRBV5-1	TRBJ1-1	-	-	TGCGCCAGCACCCTTGGCACTGAAGCTTTCTTT	CASTLGTEAFF
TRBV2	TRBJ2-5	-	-	TGTGCCAGCACTGGACGGCCTACCCAGTACTTC	CASTGRPTQYF
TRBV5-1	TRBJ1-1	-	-	TGCGCCAGCAGCTCAAGCGGACAATGGAACACTGAAGCTTTCTTT	CASSSSGQWNTEAFF
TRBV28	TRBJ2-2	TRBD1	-	TGTGCCAGCAGTTTATTCCGTGGGACAGGGGGCAACACCGGGGAGCTGTTTTTT	CASSLFRGTGGNTGELFF
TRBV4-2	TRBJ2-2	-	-	TGTGCCAGCAGACACCCCAGCGAGACAGGAAGAAGCACCGGGGAGCTGTTTTTT	CASRHPSETGRSTGELFF
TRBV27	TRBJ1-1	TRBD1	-	TGTGCCAGCAGGTCCCCTCAGGGGGTCGGCACTGAAGCTTTCTTT	CASRSPQGVGTEAFF
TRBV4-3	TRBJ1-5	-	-	TGCGCCAGCAGCCAAGAAAAAGGGGAGGGTCAGCCCCAGCATTTT	CASSQEKGEGQPQHF
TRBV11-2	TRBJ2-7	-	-	TGTGCCAGCAGCTTAGTTGGCAGTTACGAGCAGTACTTC	CASSLVGSYEQYF
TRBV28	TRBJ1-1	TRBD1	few	TGTGCCAGCAGTCCCATTGGGACAGGAGAAGCTTTCTTT	CASSPIGTGEAFF
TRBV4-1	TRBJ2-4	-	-	TGCGCCAGCAGCCAAGGGGTGTCGGACATTCAGTACTTC	CASSQGVSDIQYF
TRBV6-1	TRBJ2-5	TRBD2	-	TGTGCCAGCAGTATTGACGGCGGGGGGAGGACCCAGTACTTC	CASSIDGGGRTQYF
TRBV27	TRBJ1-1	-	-	TGTGCCAGCAGTTTTGGGGGGCTGGGGAACACTGAAGCTTTCTTT	CASSFGGLGNTEAFF